This is a list of T cell receptor beta chains from one sample in a study of graft-versus-host responses after intestinal transplantation. Antigen specificity for these receptors is unknown. Clones were sequenced by immunoSEQ multiplex PCR, and TCRdb holds only the in-frame ones, with some missing. The data show more than 65,000 clones, about nine tenths seen once. Sequencing used unstimulated CD8+ T cells sorted from spleen or lymph node cells, obtained before intestinal transplant. The receptors were sampled from a human donor who received an intestinal transplant. The CDR3 runs from the conserved cysteine through the conserved F or W. A D gene is named only where the DNA matches it firmly. The size entry is marked missing in some rows and otherwise reads once, few, many or a size class.

j_call: TRBJ1-2
d_call: TRBD1
v_call: TRBV29-1
clone_size: .
cdr3_aa: CSVGGTGGVGAAGYTF
cdr3_nt: TGCAGCGTTGGGGGGACAGGGGGCGTTGGGGCGGCTGGCTACACCTTC

j_call: TRBJ2-5
d_call: TRBD1
v_call: TRBV5-1
clone_size: .
cdr3_aa: CASSLGVGQGREETQYF
cdr3_nt: TGCGCCAGCAGCTTGGGGGTGGGACAGGGGCGTGAGGAGACCCAGTACTTC

j_call: TRBJ1-5
d_call: .
v_call: TRBV7-9
clone_size: few
cdr3_aa: CASSPIGTGWQPQHF
cdr3_nt: TGTGCCAGCAGCCCTATTGGTACGGGGTGGCAGCCCCAGCATTTT

j_call: TRBJ2-3
d_call: .
v_call: TRBV5-4
clone_size: .
cdr3_aa: CASSPPGQSTDTQYF
cdr3_nt: TGTGCCAGCAGCCCCCCCGGACAGAGCACAGATACGCAGTATTTT

j_call: TRBJ2-3
d_call: TRBD1
v_call: TRBV19
clone_size: .
cdr3_aa: CASRPGTGSDTQYF
cdr3_nt: TGTGCCAGTAGGCCCGGGACAGGGTCAGATACGCAGTATTTT

j_call: TRBJ1-1
d_call: .
v_call: TRBV7-6
clone_size: .
cdr3_aa: CASGLVGGGGNTEAFF
cdr3_nt: TGTGCCAGCGGCCTAGTGGGGGGAGGTGGGAACACTGAAGCTTTCTTT

j_call: TRBJ2-4
d_call: .
v_call: TRBV11-2
clone_size: once
cdr3_aa: CASSGAAKNIQYF
cdr3_nt: TGTGCCAGCAGCGGGGCAGCCAAAAACATTCAGTACTTC

j_call: TRBJ1-3
d_call: .
v_call: TRBV5-6
clone_size: .
cdr3_aa: CASSYGGVWDTIYF
cdr3_nt: TGTGCCAGCAGCTATGGCGGGGTTTGGGACACCATATATTTT

j_call: TRBJ1-5
d_call: .
v_call: TRBV7-9
clone_size: .
cdr3_aa: CASSLGGGQPQHF
cdr3_nt: TGTGCCAGCAGCTTGGGTGGAGGGCAGCCCCAGCATTTT

j_call: TRBJ2-2
d_call: .
v_call: TRBV29-1
clone_size: .
cdr3_aa: CSAGQQNTGELFF
cdr3_nt: TGCAGCGCCGGACAGCAGAACACCGGGGAGCTGTTTTTT

j_call: TRBJ1-1
d_call: .
v_call: TRBV27
clone_size: .
cdr3_aa: CASSLSFSGGTEAFF
cdr3_nt: TGTGCCAGCAGTTTATCGTTTTCCGGTGGCACTGAAGCTTTCTTT

j_call: TRBJ1-1
d_call: TRBD1
v_call: TRBV10-2
clone_size: .
cdr3_aa: CASRPGTVGNTEAFF
cdr3_nt: TGCGCCAGCAGACCCGGGACAGTAGGGAACACTGAAGCTTTCTTT